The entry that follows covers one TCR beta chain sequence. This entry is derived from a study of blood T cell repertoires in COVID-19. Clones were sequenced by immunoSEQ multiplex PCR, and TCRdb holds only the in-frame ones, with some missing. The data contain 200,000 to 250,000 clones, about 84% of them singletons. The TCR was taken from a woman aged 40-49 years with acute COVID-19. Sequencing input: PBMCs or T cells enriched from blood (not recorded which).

This chain's CDR3 is CASSLPREWAGELFF. In nucleotides, the CDR3 is TGTGCCAGCAGTTTGCCCAGGGAATGGGCCGGGGAGCTGTTTTTT. The chain carries TRBV28 and TRBJ2-2, with D maybe TRBD1 (5 bases). Trimming removed 3 bases at V and 6 bases at J, with 14 bases between. Germline-derived CDR1 and CDR2 are MDHEN and SYDVKM. This CDR3 is 15 amino acids long.